This is a list of T cell receptor beta chains from one sample in a study of T cell responses to AZD1222 COVID-19 vaccine. Clones were sequenced by immunoSEQ multiplex PCR, and TCRdb holds only the in-frame ones, with some missing. Of 100,000 to 150,000 clones listed, around 89% were seen once; the top ten hold around 10%. The sequenced sample was peripheral blood, obtained on day 0 of MenACWY control vaccination. The receptors were sampled from an adult in good health. Each CDR3 is given with its conserved first and last residue. A D gene is named only where the DNA matches it firmly. Clone size, where shown, is once, few, many, or a class for clones that have expanded.

d_gene	v_gene	abundance	j_gene	CDR3nt	CDR3aa
.	TRBV6-2/TRBV6-3	.	TRBJ1-2	TGTGCCAGCAGTTACTCCCTCGCAGGACAATTCGGCTACACCTTC	CASSYSLAGQFGYTF
.	TRBV12-3/TRBV12-4	.	TRBJ2-1	TGTGCCAGCAGTCCCCTCATGGGCGGGGCGCAGTTCTTC	CASSPLMGGAQFF
.	TRBV21-1	.	TRBJ2-3	TGTGCCAGCAGCACCCCGGGACTAGCGACTTTAGATACGCAGTATTTT	CASSTPGLATLDTQYF
TRBD1	TRBV27	once	TRBJ1-2	TGTGCCCGCGCCCCACAGGGGGCGCAGGGCTACACCTTC	CARAPQGAQGYTF
.	TRBV7-9	.	TRBJ2-3	TGTGCCAGCAGCTTAGGAGAGCCTAGCGTACCCACAGATACGCAGTATTTT	CASSLGEPSVPTDTQYF
.	TRBV7-3	.	TRBJ2-3	TGTGCCAGCAGCTTAATTCACAGCGGGTGGGGCCCAGATACGCAGTATTTT	CASSLIHSGWGPDTQYF
.	TRBV12-3/TRBV12-4	.	TRBJ1-1	TGTGCCAGCACCCTCATGCAGAACACTGAAGCTTTCTTT	CASTLMQNTEAFF
.	TRBV4-3	.	TRBJ1-4	TGCGCCAGCAGCCAACGAACAGGGCCGGAAAAACTGTTTTTT	CASSQRTGPEKLFF
TRBD1	TRBV29-1	.	TRBJ1-1	TGCAGCGTTGCGGGACAGCTGAACACTGAAGCTTTCTTT	CSVAGQLNTEAFF
.	TRBV7-2	once	TRBJ2-1	TGTGCCAGCAGCTTAGTCCCGGTTAATGAGCAGTTCTTC	CASSLVPVNEQFF
TRBD2	TRBV27	.	TRBJ2-1	TGTGCCAGCAGTCGATTAGGGACTAGCGCGTACAATGAGCAGTTCTTC	CASSRLGTSAYNEQFF
.	TRBV6-2/TRBV6-3	.	TRBJ1-5	TGTGCCAGCAGTTACGCCGTGGGGCCCCAGCATTTT	CASSYAVGPQHF
.	TRBV6-5	.	TRBJ2-2	TGTGCCAGCAGATCCGGGACCCTTGGCACCGGGGAGCTGTTTTTT	CASRSGTLGTGELFF
TRBD1	TRBV11-2	.	TRBJ2-1	TGTGCCAGCAGCTTAGTAGACAGGGGGCCGGTGTTCTTC	CASSLVDRGPVFF
TRBD1	TRBV5-1	.	TRBJ1-3	TGCGCCAGCAGCTCCGACAGGGCTGGAAACACCATATATTTT	CASSSDRAGNTIYF
.	TRBV5-1	.	TRBJ1-1	TGCGCCAGCAGCTTAGGAGGGGCGATGAACACTGAAGCTTTCTTT	CASSLGGAMNTEAFF
TRBD2	TRBV15	.	TRBJ2-1	TGTGCCACCAGCAGAGATCAGCGGGGAGACAATGAGCAGTTCTTC	CATSRDQRGDNEQFF
.	TRBV24-1	.	TRBJ2-7	TGTGCCACCAGTGACGGAGGGACCTACGAGCAGTACTTC	CATSDGGTYEQYF
.	TRBV6-1	.	TRBJ2-1	TGTGCCAGCACCCAGGGCTTGACAAGGAGCAATGAGCAGTTCTTC	CASTQGLTRSNEQFF
.	TRBV6-2/TRBV6-3	.	TRBJ2-5	.	CASSSSRAGDLETQYF
.	TRBV12-3/TRBV12-4	once	TRBJ1-1	TGTGCCAGCAGTTTGTCACCGAACACTGAAGCTTTCTTT	CASSLSPNTEAFF
.	TRBV9	.	TRBJ1-3	TGTGCCAGCAGCGTAGCTTCTCAGCAGCACTCTGGAAACACCATATATTTT	CASSVASQQHSGNTIYF
.	TRBV4-2	.	TRBJ1-3	TGTGCCAGCCGCCCGAAGGGTGGAAACACCATATATTTT	CASRPKGGNTIYF
.	TRBV7-2	.	TRBJ2-1	TGTGCCAGCAGCTTAGGCAGCTACAATGAGCAGTTCTTC	CASSLGSYNEQFF
.	TRBV6-4	.	TRBJ2-3	TGTGCCAGCAGTGACTCGTGGTCTTCAGATACGCAGTATTTT	CASSDSWSSDTQYF
TRBD2	TRBV2	once	TRBJ2-3	TGTGCCAGCAGGAATAGCGGGAGGACAGATACGCAGTATTTT	CASRNSGRTDTQYF
.	TRBV5-6	few	TRBJ1-6	TGTGCCAGCAGCTTGTCCCGGGGAGGTTCACCCCTCCACTTT	CASSLSRGGSPLHF
.	TRBV19	.	TRBJ2-2	TGTGCCAGTAGTATCTCAGGGTACACCGGGGAGCTGTTTTTT	CASSISGYTGELFF
TRBD1	TRBV6-5	few	TRBJ1-1	TGTGCCAGCAGTTTCTTGTTGACAGGGGGCACTGAAGCTTTCTTT	CASSFLLTGGTEAFF
TRBD1	TRBV2	.	TRBJ2-5	TGTGCCAGCAGTAGGGGGCAGGAGACCCAGTACTTC	CASSRGQETQYF
.	TRBV6-1	.	TRBJ1-1	TGTGCCAGCAGTGATTTGGTTTTGCGACGGATCATGAACACTGAAGCTTTCTTT	CASSDLVLRRIMNTEAFF
.	TRBV7-6	.	TRBJ1-1	TGTGCCAGCAGCTTAGAGGGTAGGGTAGGCACTGAAGCTTTCTTT	CASSLEGRVGTEAFF
.	TRBV6-5	.	TRBJ1-2	TGTGCCAGCAGTTACTCATGGGGGCGAGGCTACACCTTC	CASSYSWGRGYTF
TRBD1	TRBV2	.	TRBJ2-1	TGTGCCAGCAGCGACAGGGGGCGAGGTGAGCAGTTCTTC	CASSDRGRGEQFF
TRBD1	TRBV24-1	.	TRBJ2-7	TGTGCCACCAGTGATTCAGGGGGAGTCCCCTACGAGCAGTACTTC	CATSDSGGVPYEQYF
.	TRBV5-1	.	TRBJ1-2	TGCGCCAGCAGCTTGGACGGACTAGTGGATGGCTACACCTTC	CASSLDGLVDGYTF
TRBD1	TRBV2	once	TRBJ2-5	TGTGCCAGCTACAGGGGCTTCCAAGAGACCCAGTACTTC	CASYRGFQETQYF
.	TRBV25-1	.	TRBJ2-5	TGTGCCAGCAGGGGGCGAAGGGACCAAGAGACCCAGTACTTC	CASRGRRDQETQYF
.	TRBV18	.	TRBJ1-2	TGTGCCAGCTCACCGGCAGGGGTATCCTATGGCTACACCTTC	CASSPAGVSYGYTF
TRBD1	TRBV10-3	.	TRBJ2-3	TGTGCCATCAGTGAGTCTATCGGGACAGTTACCCCCGATACGCAGTATTTT	CAISESIGTVTPDTQYF
.	TRBV7-8	once	TRBJ2-7	TGTGCCAGCAGCCCCCGGGACAGGACTAATCGCGGGGGGGGATATGGTGCATTATACTACGAGCAGTACTTC	CASSPRDRTNRGGGYGALYYEQYF
.	TRBV11-2	few	TRBJ1-1	TGTGCCAGCAGCTTGGACATTCAAACTGAAGCTTTCTTT	CASSLDIQTEAFF
.	TRBV5-1	.	TRBJ2-2	TGCGCCAGCAGCTTGGATGTAGAAAACACCGGGGAGCTGTTTTTT	CASSLDVENTGELFF
TRBD2	TRBV7-2	.	TRBJ2-3	TGTGCCGGAAGCGTGGCGGGAGGGCCGAGAGATACGCAGTATTTT	CAGSVAGGPRDTQYF
TRBD1	TRBV3-1/TRBV3-2	.	TRBJ2-1	TGTGCCAGCAGCCAAGATCTGTCGGGACAGACGTACAATGAGCAGTTCTTC	CASSQDLSGQTYNEQFF
.	TRBV10-3	once	TRBJ1-1	TGTGCCATCAGTGAGTATGCGACCGCGGCTGAAGCTTTCTTT	CAISEYATAAEAFF
.	TRBV4-3	.	TRBJ1-1	TGCGCCAGCAGCCAAGATTCTGGAGATGAAGCTTTCTTT	CASSQDSGDEAFF